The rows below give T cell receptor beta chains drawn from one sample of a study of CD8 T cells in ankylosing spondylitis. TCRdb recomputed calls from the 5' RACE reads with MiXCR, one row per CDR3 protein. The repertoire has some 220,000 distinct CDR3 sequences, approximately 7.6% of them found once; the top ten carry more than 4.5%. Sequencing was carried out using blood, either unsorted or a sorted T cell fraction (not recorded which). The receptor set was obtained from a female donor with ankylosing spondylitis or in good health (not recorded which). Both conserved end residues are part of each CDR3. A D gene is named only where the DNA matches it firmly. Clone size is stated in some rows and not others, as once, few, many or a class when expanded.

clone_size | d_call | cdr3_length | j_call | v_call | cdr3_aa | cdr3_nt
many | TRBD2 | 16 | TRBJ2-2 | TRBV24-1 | CATSDTTAGLTGELFF | TGTGCCACCAGTGATACGACAGCGGGGCTCACCGGGGAGCTGTTTTTT
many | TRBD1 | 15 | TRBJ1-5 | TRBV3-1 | CASSQAGTGGQPQHF | TGTGCCAGCAGCCAGGCCGGGACAGGGGGTCAGCCCCAGCATTTT
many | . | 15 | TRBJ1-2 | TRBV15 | CATSRGGDDLYGYTF | TGTGCCACCAGCAGAGGGGGGGATGACCTCTATGGCTACACCTTC
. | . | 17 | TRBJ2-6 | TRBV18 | CASSSGTGLSGANVLTF | TGTGCCAGCTCCTCCGGGACTGGGCTCTCCGGGGCCAACGTCCTGACTTTC
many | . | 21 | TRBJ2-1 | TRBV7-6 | CASSLVSGWQGNSSYHNEQFF | TGTGCCAGCAGCTTAGTGTCGGGGTGGCAGGGAAATTCCTCGTACCACAATGAGCAGTTCTTC
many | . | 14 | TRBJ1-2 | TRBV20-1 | CSAYPGHTIGVYTF | TGCAGTGCTTATCCGGGACACACAATCGGGGTCTACACCTTC
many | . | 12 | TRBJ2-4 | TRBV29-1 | CSVISGRNIQYF | TGCAGCGTTATTTCAGGGAGGAACATTCAGTACTTC
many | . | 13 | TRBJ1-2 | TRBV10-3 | CAISEGSSYGYTF | TGTGCCATCAGCGAAGGGTCTTCCTATGGCTACACCTTC
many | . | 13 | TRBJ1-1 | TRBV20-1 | CSARRSRNTEAFF | TGCAGTGCTAGGCGTAGCCGTAACACTGAAGCTTTCTTT
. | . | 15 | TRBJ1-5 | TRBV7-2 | CASSPAEGGSWPQHF | TGTGCCAGCAGCCCTGCAGAGGGCGGCTCCTGGCCCCAGCATTTT
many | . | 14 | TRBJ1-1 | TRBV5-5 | CASSLRDGAYEAFF | TGTGCCAGCAGCTTAAGGGACGGAGCCTATGAAGCTTTCTTT
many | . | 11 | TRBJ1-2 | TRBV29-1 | CSVPGVYGYTF | TGCAGCGTTCCGGGAGTTTATGGCTACACCTTC
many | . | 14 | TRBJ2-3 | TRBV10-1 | CASSASGRTDTQYF | TGCGCCAGCAGTGCATCTGGACGCACAGATACGCAGTATTTT
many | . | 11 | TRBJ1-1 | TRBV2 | CASRFNPTAFF | TGTGCCAGCAGATTCAACCCAACAGCTTTCTTT
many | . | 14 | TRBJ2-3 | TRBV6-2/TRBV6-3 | CASSSTPGPRTQYF | TGTGCCAGCAGTTCCACTCCGGGCCCCCGGACGCAGTATTTT
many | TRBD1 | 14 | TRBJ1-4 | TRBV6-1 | CASTSRRGQEKLFF | TGTGCCAGCACCTCCAGAAGGGGACAGGAAAAACTGTTTTTT
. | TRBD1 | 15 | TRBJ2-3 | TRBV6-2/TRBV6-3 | CTSTLGTGATDTQYF | TGTACCAGCACCCTCGGGACAGGAGCCACAGATACGCAGTATTTT
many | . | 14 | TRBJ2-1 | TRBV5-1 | CASSLVDSYNEQFF | TGCGCCAGCAGCTTGGTAGACTCCTACAATGAGCAGTTCTTC
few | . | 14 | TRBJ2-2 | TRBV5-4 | CASSLTASTGELFF | TGTGCCAGCAGCTTGACGGCTTCTACCGGGGAGCTGTTTTTT
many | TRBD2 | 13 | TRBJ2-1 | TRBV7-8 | CASSYSGRGEQFF | TGTGCCAGCAGCTATAGCGGGAGAGGAGAGCAGTTCTTC
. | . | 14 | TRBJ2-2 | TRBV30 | CAWKPTLNTGELFF | TGTGCCTGGAAGCCGACTCTGAACACCGGGGAGCTGTTTTTT
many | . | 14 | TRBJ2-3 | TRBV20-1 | CSAFSGVGTDTQYF | TGCAGTGCTTTTAGCGGAGTGGGCACAGATACGCAGTATTTT
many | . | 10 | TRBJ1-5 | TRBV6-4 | CASSGQPQHF | TGTGCCAGCAGTGGGCAGCCCCAGCATTTT
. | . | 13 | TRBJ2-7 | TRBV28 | CASSLAPLGGQYF | TGTGCCAGCAGTTTAGCCCCTCTGGGGGGGCAGTACTTC
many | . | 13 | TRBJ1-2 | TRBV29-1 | CSVEGENGYGYTF | TGCAGCGTTGAAGGGGAAAATGGCTATGGCTACACCTTC
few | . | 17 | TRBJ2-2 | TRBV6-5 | CASSYTLRTVNTGELFF | TGTGCCAGCAGTTACACGCTAAGGACAGTGAACACCGGGGAGCTGTTTTTT
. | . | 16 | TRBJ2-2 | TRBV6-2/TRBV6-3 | CASTPPGPKNTGELFF | TGTGCCAGCACCCCCCCGGGACCCAAGAACACCGGGGAGCTGTTTTTT
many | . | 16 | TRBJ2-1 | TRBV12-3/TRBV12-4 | CASSPRWGLADAEQFF | TGTGCCAGCAGCCCTCGGTGGGGGCTAGCGGATGCTGAGCAGTTCTTC
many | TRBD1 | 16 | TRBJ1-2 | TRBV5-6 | CASSLARSGQGDGYTF | TGTGCCAGCAGCTTGGCGCGCTCCGGACAGGGGGATGGCTACACCTTC
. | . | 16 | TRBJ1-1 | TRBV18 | CASSPTSTLENTEAFF | TGTGCCAGCTCACCAACGAGTACCTTAGAGAACACTGAAGCTTTCTTT
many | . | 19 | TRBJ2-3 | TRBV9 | CASSVEGMGTSGRTDTQYF | TGTGCCAGCAGCGTAGAAGGAATGGGGACCTCGGGGCGCACAGATACGCAGTATTTT
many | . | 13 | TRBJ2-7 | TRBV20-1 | CSAGSDSPYEQYF | TGCAGTGCTGGGTCGGACAGTCCCTACGAGCAGTACTTC
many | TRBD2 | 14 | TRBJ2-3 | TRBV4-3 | CASSPGLGRDTQYF | TGCGCCAGCAGCCCAGGACTAGGTCGAGATACGCAGTATTTT
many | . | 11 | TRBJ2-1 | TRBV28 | CASSRQSQQFF | TGTGCCAGCAGTCGACAGTCCCAGCAGTTCTTC
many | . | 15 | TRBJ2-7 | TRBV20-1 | CSARVPAGWSYEQYF | TGCAGTGCTAGAGTTCCAGCTGGTTGGTCCTACGAGCAGTACTTC
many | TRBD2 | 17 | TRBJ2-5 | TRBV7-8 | CASSFSGRRGGQETQYF | TGTGCCAGCAGCTTCTCCGGGAGGAGGGGAGGGCAAGAGACCCAGTACTTC
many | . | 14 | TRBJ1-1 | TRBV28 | CASSRRESFTEAFF | TGTGCCAGCAGCCGACGGGAGTCCTTCACTGAAGCTTTCTTT
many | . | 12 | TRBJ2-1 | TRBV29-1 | CSADGVYNEQFF | TGCAGCGCCGACGGTGTCTACAATGAGCAGTTCTTC
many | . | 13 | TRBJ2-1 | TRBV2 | CASSHDYVGEQFF | TGTGCCAGCAGCCACGACTACGTCGGTGAGCAGTTCTTC